This entry features one TCR beta chain sequence. The target of this receptor is not known. No base-level quality is on record; no much larger clone is a single base apart. CD8 naive samples were obtained by positive selection for CCR7 among CD45RO-negative cells, yielding a CD45RA+CCR7+ population from which TemRA cells were excluded. Healthy HIV-negative adults with no recently reported acute infections or vaccinations were included as donors. Every donor was a Caucasian adult residing in Nashville, Tennessee, USA. After blood collection by leukapheresis, PBMCs were isolated using Ficoll-Histopaque density gradient centrifugation and then cryopreserved in the vapor phase of liquid nitrogen. Analytical flow cytometry was used to check the purity and quantity of every magnetically sorted T cell population. Genomic DNA was isolated from every sorted fraction and measured by UV absorbance on a Nanodrop 2000c.

The sample belongs to a study of shared clonotypes between healthy human individuals (dated by TCRdb to about 2020). The study in broad terms: The cohort included three men and a couple of women between 18 and 49 years of age. To increase sequencing depth and limit assay-specific biases, different laboratories used diverse techniques to prepare libraries and sequence TCR repertoires. For each donor, CD4 naive and CD4 memory were each given three plates, CD8 naive was given two plates, and CD8 memory was given one plate. The study deeply sequenced blood TCR repertoires of about 5 healthy adults to estimate repertoire size and the extent of clonotype sharing between individuals. Per donor, leukapheresis produced somewhere between about 0.9 and 9.5 billion PBMCs. Broader findings and caveats from the paper: Based on pairwise subsampling, the degree of clonotype sharing among donors was expected to be affected by sequencing depth. Compared with non-shared clonotypes, clonotypes shared by all four sorted-subset donors had higher generation probabilities. Incomplete sequencing was indicated by rarefaction of sorted-subset datasets, despite the large sequencing depth. Because the study included only a small number of donors, the genetic and exposure-history diversity represented was limited. Sharing across a few donors was observed for approximately 5% of naive CD4, under 4% of naive CD8, 2% to 2.5% of memory CD4, and about 0.4% of memory CD8 clonotypes. Sampling was limited to blood, and TCR repertoires in tissue likely differ from TCR repertoires in blood. Estimated clonotype richness was generally larger for naive than for memory subsets.

TCR CDR3 regions were amplified from genomic DNA by multiplex PCR using the deep immunoSEQ assay. Extracted genomic DNA from each cell subset was distributed evenly across all wells of several immunoSEQ 96-well plates, and each plate was treated as a replicate. For sorted subsets, each replicate PCR was loaded with around 200 ng genomic DNA, equivalent to roughly 30,000 T cell genomes. Purified libraries were quantified with a Qubit 3.0 fluorometer, sized on a Bioanalyzer 2100, and re-quantified with the KAPA Library Quantification kit. Every immunoSEQ 96-well plate was sequenced on a separate single-read 150-cycle Illumina NextSeq 550 flow cell. Per the original workflow: Because the immunoSEQ output included only junctional sequences and no quality scores, the filtering could not be the same as the filtering used for full-length reads. To assign V/J genes and CDR3, sequences were annotated using PyIR, a Python wrapper for IgBLAST v1.9, with IMGT germline references. Any read was removed if the V/J assignment was weak (E-value above 1e-6), the CDR3 was missing, or the read contained stop codons, out-of-frame junctions, or ambiguous translated residues. A V3J clonotype was defined by an identical inferred V gene, J gene, and CDR3 amino acid sequence. The percentage overlap between two repertoires was calculated by dividing the number of shared unique clonotypes by the size of the smaller repertoire. RTK rarefaction, the Chao1 estimator, and Recon v2.1 estimates of unobserved clonotypes were used to assess repertoire richness. Generation probabilities for all TCRbeta clonotypes obtained by the gDNA method from several donors were computed using OLGA. TCRdb mirrors the immuneACCESS table, restricted to in-frame sequences. Some clones are absent from its copies; in checked studies, under half trace to an unresolved V gene, and the reason for the others is unknown. That table furnishes V, J and clone size, whereas the DNA furnished D and trimming. The sample records 660,000 or so clones, 95% to 96% of which are singletons. The ten largest make up about 0.12% of the sample.

Reading from cysteine to phenylalanine, the CDR3 counts 16 amino acids. Just the 48-base CDR3 DNA is kept, in frame starting at base 1. The germline V gene yields SGHAT for CDR1 and FQNNGV for CDR2. Clipping removes 4 bases from V and 10 bases from J, with 14 as the unmatched junction base count. This sequence originates from a woman in her thirties in good health. Sequenced input: naive CD8+ T cells sorted from blood. The cell subset or site label corresponds to: CD45RA+CCR7+. The rearranged chain carries TRBV11-2 and TRBJ2-1, with TRBD2 identical over 9 junction bases. The CDR3 here reads CASSSLGREGRWEQFF. The sequence in DNA is TGTGCCAGCAGCTCCCTTGGGCGGGAGGGCCGATGGGAGCAGTTCTTC.